One sample yielded the 28 T cell receptor beta chains listed below, sequenced in a study of T cell repertoires in cytomegalovirus infection. TCRdb fed the reads into MiXCR, producing one record per CDR3 protein. The table has 85,000 to 130,000 distinct CDR3 sequences, 23% seen once; the top ten hold about 39%. Sequencing was carried out using CD8+ T cells from PBMCs. The receptor set was obtained from a human donor in good health (CMV status not recorded). Some clones in this sample may be carry-over from other donors' samples.

The chain combines TRBV28 with TRBJ1-3, with D possibly matching TRBD1 (6 bases). The CDR3 runs 13 residues. Germline CDR1 reads MDHEN; CDR2 reads SYDVKM. The V end lost 7 bases, the J end lost 11 bases, and 18 bases lay between the germline ends. CDR3 amino acids: CASTTWGPPAIYF. DNA of the CDR3: TGTGCCAGCACAACTTGGGGGCCCCCCGCCATATATTTT.

This clonotype came up many times. This chain links TRBV7-2 with TRBJ2-5, with TRBD2 identical over 9 bases. The CDR3 covers 14 residues. Trimming cost V 1 base and J 5 bases; bases outside gene matches: 2. The germline V gene encodes CDR1 SGHTA and CDR2 FQGNSA. CDR3 bases: TGTGCCAGCAGCTTAGGCGGGGGGGCCGAGACCCAGTACTTC. Amino acids: CASSLGGGAETQYF.

This clonotype was picked up many times. V is TRBV12-3 or TRBV12-4 and J is TRBJ2-3, with 10 nucleotides matching TRBD1. J was trimmed by 3 bases and V by 5 bases; bases with no gene match: 11. CDR3 length: 17 residues. The CDR3 DNA is TGTGCCAGCAGTCCACCGACAGGGGGCCTTTCGACAGATACGCAGTATTTT. This translates into CASSPPTGGLSTDTQYF.

This clonotype came up many times. The chain is built from TRBV7-9 and TRBJ2-3; tentatively, D is TRBD1 or TRBD2 (5 bases each). The CDR3 has 17 amino acids. Trimming removed 5 bases from V and 5 bases from J, with 23 bases in between. Germline-derived CDR1 and CDR2 are SEHNR and FQNEAQ (reference sequence). The CDR3 spells CASSRPSSGTQRDTQYF. For the CDR3, the DNA is TGTGCCAGCAGCCGTCCCTCTTCCGGGACCCAGCGAGATACGCAGTATTTT.

CDR3 sequence (DNA): TGTGCCAGCAGTACCGCGGGACTAGCGCCCCAAGAGACCCAGTACTTC. As protein: CASSTAGLAPQETQYF. J is TRBJ2-5 and V is TRBV6-6; TRBD2 aligns across 10 bases. V dropped 5 bases and J dropped 1; count of bases not matched to a gene: 7. Per the germline V gene, CDR1 is MNHNY and CDR2 is SVGAGI (reference sequence). This CDR3 spans 16 amino acids.

The V call is TRBV4-3, the J call TRBJ1-3; D call uncertain. The CDR3 runs 15 residues. Germline CDR1 and CDR2: LGHNA and YSLEER. Trimming cost V 0 bases and J 2 bases, with 8 bases left between them. CDR3 loop: CASSQDIATGNTIYF. The CDR3 nucleotides are TGCGCCAGCAGCCAAGATATAGCTACTGGAAACACCATATATTTT.

This clonotype has only a few counts. The chain recombines TRBV28 with TRBJ2-1; maybe TRBD2 (6 bases). This CDR3 has 16 amino acids. Germline V lookup: CDR1 MDHEN, CDR2 SYDVKM. Trimming removed 3 bases at V and 9 bases at J, with 21 bases between. The CDR3 sequence: CASSFLGGGPFGEQFF. Written as DNA, the CDR3 is TGTGCCAGCAGTTTTTTGGGGGGTGGCCCCTTTGGTGAGCAGTTCTTC.

The CDR3 nucleotides are TGTGCCAGCAGCTTAACAGAGACCCAGTACTTC. This gives the protein CASSLTETQYF. The chain recombines TRBV7-9 with TRBJ2-5; unclear D gene. V was shortened by 2 bases and J by 4 bases, with 2 bases between the two germline ends. The CDR3 covers 11 residues. Germline assignment: CDR1 SEHNR and CDR2 FQNEAQ (reference sequence).

V usage is TRBV29-1 and J usage is TRBJ1-2; the match to TRBD1 covers 9 bases. This CDR3 comprises 12 residues. The trim removed 4 bases at V and 5 bases at J, leaving 2 bases unmatched. Per germline, CDR1 SQVTM and CDR2 ANQGSEA. The CDR3 DNA sequence: TGCAGCGTTGTCGACAGGGGGTATGGCTACACCTTC. As protein: CSVVDRGYGYTF.

This chain links TRBV4-3 with TRBJ1-1; the D is unclear. Trimming took 0 bases from V and 4 from J, leaving 24 bases between them. This CDR3 is 19 amino acids long. Germline lookup yields CDR1 LGHNA and CDR2 YSLEER. The CDR3 sequence: CASSQDKRDPTQLSTEAFF. The CDR3 DNA is TGCGCCAGCAGCCAAGATAAGCGCGACCCCACTCAATTGAGCACTGAAGCTTTCTTT.

This chain connects TRBV27 to TRBJ2-7; 10 nucleotides line up with TRBD1. After removal of 6 bases from V and 3 bases from J, the junction contained 5 bases not matched to a gene. The germline gives CDR1 MNHEY, CDR2 SMNVEV (reference sequence). This CDR3 has 14 amino acids. This CDR3 reads CASSPGQGYYEQYF. In DNA, the CDR3 is TGTGCCAGCAGCCCGGGACAGGGGTACTACGAGCAGTACTTC.

At least ten counts were recorded for this clonotype. The chain employs TRBV3-1 and TRBJ1-1; D not certain. The CDR3 contains 15 residues. The V end lost 0 bases, the J end lost 1 base, and 9 bases lay between the germline ends. CDR1 and CDR2 (germline): LGHDT, YNNKEL (reference sequence). The CDR3 is CASSQEIRGNTEAFF. The CDR3 coding sequence is TGTGCCAGCAGCCAAGAAATCAGAGGGAACACTGAAGCTTTCTTT.

This clonotype was found a few times. The V call is TRBV28, the J call TRBJ2-7, with 8 bases aligning to TRBD1. V lost 5 bases and J lost 4; bases outside the gene matches: 10. CDR1 and CDR2 from the germline V gene are MDHEN and SYDVKM. This CDR3 spans 15 amino acids. In nucleotides, the CDR3 is TGTGCCAGCAGTACGCTCGGGACAGGTCTTTACGAGCAGTACTTC. Its translation is CASSTLGTGLYEQYF.

This clonotype was seen a few times. The CDR3 DNA follows: TGCAGCGTTGGACTAGCGGGAGGGGGGTACAATGAGCAGTTCTTC. As protein: CSVGLAGGGYNEQFF. The chain uses TRBV29-1 and TRBJ2-1; 14 nucleotides align to TRBD2. V lost 4 bases and J lost 4; bases outside the gene matches: 3. The CDR3 totals 15 residues. Looked up from germline, CDR1 is SQVTM and CDR2 is ANQGSEA.

This clonotype was recorded a few times. CDR3 DNA: TGTGCCAGCAGTTTGCGTGGTGAGGGGGGCGCAGAGACCCAGTACTTC. Its translation is CASSLRGEGGAETQYF. The chain has TRBV28 and TRBJ2-5; TRBD1 or TRBD2 may be the D gene (6 bases each). CDR3 length equals 16 residues. The V end was cut by 3 bases, the J end by 4 bases, with 18 bases between. The germline V gene encodes CDR1 MDHEN and CDR2 SYDVKM.

V usage is TRBV20-1 and J usage is TRBJ1-2, with 8 nucleotides matching TRBD1. J was trimmed by 0 bases and V by 3 bases; bases with no gene match: 9. This CDR3 comprises 16 residues. CDR1 and CDR2 from the germline V gene are DFQATT and SNEGSKA (reference sequence). The chain's CDR3 is CSARTGARPTNYGYTF. The CDR3 coding sequence is TGCAGTGCTAGGACAGGGGCGCGCCCTACTAACTATGGCTACACCTTC.

The chain links TRBV12-3 or TRBV12-4 to TRBJ2-5; 7 positions agree with TRBD1. The CDR3 consists of 14 residues. The V segment lost 1 base and the J segment 1 base; nucleotides outside the gene matches: 0. DNA of the CDR3: TGTGCCAGCAGTTTAGGGGACAGCCAAGAGACCCAGTACTTC. Its protein product is CASSLGDSQETQYF.

This chain connects TRBV7-6 to TRBJ1-3; D is ambiguous. Per the germline V gene, CDR1 is SGHVS and CDR2 is FNYEAQ. V gave up 3 bases and J gave up 0 bases, with 15 bases separating them. CDR3 length: 17 residues. The chain's CDR3 is CASSLGRALVSGNTIYF. CDR3 DNA: TGTGCCAGCAGCTTGGGAAGGGCCCTCGTCTCTGGAAACACCATATATTTT. The full variable domain, in which reference TRBV7-6 and TRBJ1-3 provide the parts outside the CDR3, is GAGVSQSPRYKVTKRGQDVALRCDPISGHVSLYWYRQALGQGPEFLTYFNYEAQQDKSGLPNDRFSAERPEGSISTLTIQRTEQRDSAMYRCASSLGRALVSGNTIYFGEGSWLTVV.

This clonotype was seen only a few times. CDR3 sequence (DNA): TGTGCCTCGGGCGTCTATAATTCACCCCTCCACTTT. It translates to CASGVYNSPLHF. V is TRBV7-9 and J is TRBJ1-6; the D is unclear. CDR3 size: 12 residues. Trimming removed 11 bases at V and 3 bases at J, with 8 bases between. Germline V lookup: CDR1 SEHNR, CDR2 FQNEAQ (reference sequence). Full variable domain (outside the CDR3, taken from reference TRBV7-9 and TRBJ1-6): DTGVSQNPRHKITKRGQNVTFRCDPISEHNRLYWYRQTLGQGPEFLTYFQNEAQLEKSRLLSDRFSAERPKGSFSTLEIQRTEQGDSAMYLCASGVYNSPLHFGNGTRLTVT.

The V gene is TRBV5-1, the J gene TRBJ1-2, with TRBD1 identical over 9 bases. The junction had 10 bases not matched to a gene; V was cut back by 4 bases and J by 3 bases. Germline V gene sequence: CDR1 SGHRS, CDR2 YFSETQ. This CDR3 is 16 amino acids long. CDR3 nucleotides: TGCGCCAGCAGCGTGCCCCGGGACAGGGAAGACTATGGCTACACCTTC. It specifies CASSVPRDREDYGYTF.

There are a few counts of this clonotype. The chain combines TRBV9 with TRBJ2-1; TRBD2 aligns across 8 bases. The V gene end was trimmed by 3 bases and the J gene end by 9 bases; junction bases not matched to a gene: 17. The CDR3 is 17 amino acids. From germline, CDR1 is SGDLS and CDR2 YYNGEE. The CDR3 coding sequence is TGTGCCAGCAGCGCAAGACTACTAGCGGACCCCAAGAGTGAGCAGTTCTTC. It is translated as CASSARLLADPKSEQFF.

This clonotype was counted between two and nine times. The gene calls are TRBV15 and TRBJ2-7; D may correspond to TRBD1 or TRBD2 (5 bases each). V shed 0 bases and J shed 4 bases, with 16 bases lying between them. CDR3 length: 16 amino acids. CDR1 and CDR2 (germline): LNHNV, YYDKDF (reference sequence). The CDR3 region has the DNA TGTGCCACCAGCAGAGACGAGGGGATGAGTCTGTACGAGCAGTACTTC. This encodes CATSRDEGMSLYEQYF.

This clonotype appeared a few times. The chain employs TRBV28 and TRBJ1-6; 9 bases line up with TRBD1. CDR1 is MDHEN, CDR2 SYDVKM, per germline. The CDR3 contains 14 residues. V trimming: 2 bases; J trimming: 9 bases; junction bases outside the gene matches: 2. For the CDR3, the DNA is TGTGCCAGCAGTTTAGGGACAGGGATTTCACCCCTCCACTTT. This gives the protein CASSLGTGISPLHF.

This clonotype was recorded many times. The chain links TRBV6-2 or TRBV6-3 to TRBJ2-1, with 13 nucleotides matching TRBD2. The CDR3 runs to 21 residues. After removal of 5 bases from V and 6 bases from J, the junction contained 22 bases not matched to a gene. Germline CDR1 MNHEY, CDR2 SVGEGT. The CDR3 is CASSPLAGGPGSPAGLNEQFF. In nucleotides, the CDR3 is TGTGCCAGCAGTCCACTAGCGGGAGGGCCAGGGTCCCCCGCGGGTCTCAATGAGCAGTTCTTC.

This clonotype was seen a few times. This chain uses TRBV27 with TRBJ1-5; D gene unclear. Trimming left V 6 bases short and J 10 bases short, with 16 bases between. The CDR3 loop spans 13 amino acids. Germline V gene lookup returns CDR1 MNHEY and CDR2 SMNVEV (reference sequence). CDR3 coding DNA: TGTGCCAGCAGCCTGGGCCGGGTAACCCCCCAGCATTTT. Its translation is CASSLGRVTPQHF.

Concerning this clonotype itself: At one boundary the junction diverges from the germline segment, which might be a read error. The chain uses TRBV7-2 and TRBJ2-4; 14 bases are a match to TRBD2. Germline values: CDR1 SGHTA, CDR2 FQGNSA. The CDR3 runs to 16 residues. The CDR3 DNA reads as TGTGCCAACAGCTTAGGGACTAGCGGGGGCTTGGACATTCAGTACTTC. This encodes CANSLGTSGGLDIQYF.

The chain has TRBV7-9 and TRBJ2-5; D not certain. This CDR3 region has 12 residues. The germline V gene encodes CDR1 SEHNR and CDR2 FQNEAQ (reference sequence). V dropped 3 bases and J dropped 5 bases, with 7 bases sitting between them. In DNA, the CDR3 is TGTGCCAGCAGCTTCTTCGATGAGACCCAGTACTTC. Its protein product is CASSFFDETQYF.

This clonotype was counted at least ten times. Germline is not matched at one junction end, which may reflect a read error. The genes are TRBV7-6 and TRBJ2-3; the D gene is possibly TRBD1 (5 bases). Germline loops: CDR1 SGHVS, CDR2 FNYEAQ. This CDR3 region has 15 residues. CDR3 loop: CASSLDDSGTDTQYF. The DNA of the CDR3 is TGTGCCAGCAGTTTAGATGACAGCGGCACAGATACGCAGTATTTT.